This TCR beta chain was sequenced during a study of T cell repertoires in ileal Crohn's disease. A remark on this clone: Its antigen is not identified.

Included were adult ileal or ileocolonic Crohn's patients indicated for ileocolonic resection. Libraries were prepared by immunoSEQ multiplex PCR; TCRdb keeps only in-frame clonotypes and omits some of them. The data hold around 16,000 clones, with about 60% observed a single time. The CDR3 consists of 15 residues. CDR1 is SNHLY, CDR2 FYNNEI, per germline. V was clipped by 5 bases and J by 4 bases; unmatched bases: 4. Study outcomes and limitations: Active smokers at surgery had more clonal expansions than non-smokers. Every patient over 26.8% clonality showed endoscopic recurrence.

V is TRBV2 and J is TRBJ2-1; 11 bases align to TRBD2. The receptor was isolated from an adult with Crohn's disease. The source material was ileal tissue. CDR3: CASSQRTSGYNEQFF. DNA of the CDR3: TGTGCCAGCAGTCAGAGGACTAGCGGGTACAATGAGCAGTTCTTC.